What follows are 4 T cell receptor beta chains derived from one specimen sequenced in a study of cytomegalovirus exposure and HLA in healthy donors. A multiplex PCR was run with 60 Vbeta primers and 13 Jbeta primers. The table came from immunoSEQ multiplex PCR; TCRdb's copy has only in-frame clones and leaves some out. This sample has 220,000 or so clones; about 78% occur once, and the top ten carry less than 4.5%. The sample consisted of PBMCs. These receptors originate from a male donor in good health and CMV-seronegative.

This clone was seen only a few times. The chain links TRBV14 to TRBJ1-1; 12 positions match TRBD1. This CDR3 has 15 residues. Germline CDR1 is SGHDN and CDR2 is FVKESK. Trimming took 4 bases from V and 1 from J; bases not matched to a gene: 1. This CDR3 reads CASSRGQGANTEAFF. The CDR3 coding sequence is TGTGCCAGCAGCCGGGGACAGGGGGCGAACACTGAAGCTTTCTTT. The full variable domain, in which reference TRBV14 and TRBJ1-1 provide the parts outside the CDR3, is EAGVTQFPSHSVIEKGQTVTLRCDPISGHDNLYWYRRVMGKEIKFLLHFVKESKQDESGMPNNRFLAERTGGTYSTLKVQPAELEDSGVYFCASSRGQGANTEAFFGQGTRLTVV.

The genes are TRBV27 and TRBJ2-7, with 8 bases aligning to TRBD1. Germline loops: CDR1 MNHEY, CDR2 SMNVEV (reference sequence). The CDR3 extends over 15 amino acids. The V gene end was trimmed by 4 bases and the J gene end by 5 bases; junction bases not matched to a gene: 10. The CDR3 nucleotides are TGTGCCAGCAGTTCCCCACGCAGGGGGCTGGACGAGCAGTACTTC. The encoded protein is CASSSPRRGLDEQYF.

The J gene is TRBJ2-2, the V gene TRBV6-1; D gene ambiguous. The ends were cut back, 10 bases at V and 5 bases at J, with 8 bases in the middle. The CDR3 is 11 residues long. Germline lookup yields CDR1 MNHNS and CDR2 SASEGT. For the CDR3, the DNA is TGTGCCATCGTGCGGACCGGGGAGCTGTTTTTT. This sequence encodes CAIVRTGELFF.

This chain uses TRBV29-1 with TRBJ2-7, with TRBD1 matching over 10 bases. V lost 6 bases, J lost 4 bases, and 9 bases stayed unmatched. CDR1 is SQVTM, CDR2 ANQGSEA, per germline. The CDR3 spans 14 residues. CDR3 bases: TGCAGCGTCCTTAGACAGGGGGCTAATTACGAGCAGTACTTC. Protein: CSVLRQGANYEQYF.